A selection of T cell receptor beta chains follows, all from one sample in a study of CD8+ T cells in alopecia areata. This table comes from immunoSEQ multiplex PCR, and its TCRdb copy is limited to in-frame clones, with some not included. The table records about 190,000 clones, roughly three fifths of them present only once. The source material was CD4+ T cells sorted from blood, sampled at week 4, from a patient treated with tofacitinib. Source of these receptors: a human donor with alopecia areata. The CDR3 runs from the conserved cysteine through the conserved F or W. D genes are given only for firm matches. Some rows mark clone size as missing; the rest say once, few, many or name a class of expanded clone.

d_call j_call v_call clone_size cdr3_nt cdr3_aa
- TRBJ1-2 TRBV6-6 - TGTGCCAGCAGCCCCAGGAGGGTACCGAACTATGGCTACACCTTC CASSPRRVPNYGYTF
TRBD2 TRBJ2-2 TRBV29-1 - TGCAGCGCAGGACTAGCGGGGCTGGGCGCCGGGGAGCTGTTTTTT CSAGLAGLGAGELFF
- TRBJ1-5 TRBV28 - TGTGCCAGCAGTCCAGGGACGGGGAGTAGGCCCCAGCATTTT CASSPGTGSRPQHF
TRBD1 TRBJ1-3 TRBV4-3 - TGCGCCAGCAGCCTCACACCTGGACAGGGACCTGGAAACACCATATATTTT CASSLTPGQGPGNTIYF
- TRBJ1-2 TRBV30 - TGTGCCTGGAGCCCGCTACGTGCGGGCGGCTACACCTTC CAWSPLRAGGYTF
TRBD2 TRBJ2-1 TRBV11-2 - TGTGCCAGCAGCCCGGCTGGCGGGAGAAGGAATGAGCAGTTCTTC CASSPAGGRRNEQFF
- TRBJ1-5 TRBV6-6 - TGTGCCAGCAGTTACGCCAGGGCTCAGCCCCAGCATTTT CASSYARAQPQHF
- TRBJ2-7 TRBV18 - TGTGCCAGCTCAAAACTCGGTCCAGGCGTCTCCTACGAGCAGTACTTC CASSKLGPGVSYEQYF
TRBD2 TRBJ2-7 TRBV5-6 - TGTGCCAGCAGCTTCGATTGGCGGGAGTCCTACGAGCAGTACTTC CASSFDWRESYEQYF
- TRBJ1-1 TRBV2 few TGTGCCAGCAGTCTAGGAGAGGGTACTGAAGCTTTCTTT CASSLGEGTEAFF
TRBD1 TRBJ2-7 TRBV7-6 - TGTGCCAGCAGCTCGGGACAGAGCTACGAGCAGTACTTC CASSSGQSYEQYF
TRBD1 TRBJ1-5 TRBV18 - TGTGCCAGCTCGGACAGGGGAGGTTGGAATCAGCCCCAGCATTTT CASSDRGGWNQPQHF
TRBD2 TRBJ2-5 TRBV27 - TGTGCCAGCAGTAGGCAGGCCCCAACCCCAATAGCGGGATGGGCAGAGACCCAGTACTTC CASSRQAPTPIAGWAETQYF
- TRBJ1-5 TRBV11-2 - TGTGCCAGCAGCTTAGATAGGAGCAATCAGCCCCAGCATTTT CASSLDRSNQPQHF
- TRBJ2-2 TRBV29-1 few TGCAGCGTTGAAATCGGCGACAGGCCCGGGGAGCTGTTTTTT CSVEIGDRPGELFF
TRBD1 TRBJ2-7 TRBV9 - TGTGCCAGCAGCGCGGGACAGGTCCACGAGCAGTACTTC CASSAGQVHEQYF
TRBD2 TRBJ2-7 TRBV7-3 - TGTGCCAGCAGCTTAGATAGCGGGAGCTCCTACGAGCAGTACTTC CASSLDSGSSYEQYF
- TRBJ2-1 TRBV5-1 - TGCGCCAGCAGCTTGGGGGGTTATGCTGAGCAGTTCTTC CASSLGGYAEQFF